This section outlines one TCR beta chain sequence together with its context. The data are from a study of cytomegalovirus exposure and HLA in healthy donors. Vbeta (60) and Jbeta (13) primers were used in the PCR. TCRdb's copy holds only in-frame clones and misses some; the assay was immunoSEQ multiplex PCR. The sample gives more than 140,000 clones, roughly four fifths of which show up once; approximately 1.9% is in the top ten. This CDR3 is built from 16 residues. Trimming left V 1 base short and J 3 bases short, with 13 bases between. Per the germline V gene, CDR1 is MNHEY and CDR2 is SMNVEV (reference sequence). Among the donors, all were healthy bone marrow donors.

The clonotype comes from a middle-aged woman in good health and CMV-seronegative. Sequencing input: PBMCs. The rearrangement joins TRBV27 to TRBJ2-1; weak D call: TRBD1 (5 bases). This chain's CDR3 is CASSLYRGLLYNEQFF. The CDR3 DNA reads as TGTGCCAGCAGTTTATATAGGGGCCTGCTCTACAATGAGCAGTTCTTC.